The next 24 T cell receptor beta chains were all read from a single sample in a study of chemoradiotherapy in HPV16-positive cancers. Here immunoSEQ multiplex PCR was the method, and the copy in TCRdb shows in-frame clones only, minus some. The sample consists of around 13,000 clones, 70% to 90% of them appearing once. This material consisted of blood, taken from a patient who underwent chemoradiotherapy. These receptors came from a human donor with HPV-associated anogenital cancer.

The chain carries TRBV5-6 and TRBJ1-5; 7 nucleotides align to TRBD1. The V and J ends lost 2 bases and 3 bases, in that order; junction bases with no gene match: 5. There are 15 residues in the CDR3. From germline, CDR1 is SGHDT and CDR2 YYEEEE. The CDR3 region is CASSFLGGPNQPQHF. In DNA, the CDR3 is TGTGCCAGCAGCTTTCTAGGGGGCCCCAATCAGCCCCAGCATTTT.

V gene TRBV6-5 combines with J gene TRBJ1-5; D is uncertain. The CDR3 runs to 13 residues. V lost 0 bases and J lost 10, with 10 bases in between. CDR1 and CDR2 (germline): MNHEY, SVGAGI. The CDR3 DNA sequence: TGTGCCAGCAGTTACTCCTCGTTCGGCCCCCAGCATTTT. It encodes CASSYSSFGPQHF.

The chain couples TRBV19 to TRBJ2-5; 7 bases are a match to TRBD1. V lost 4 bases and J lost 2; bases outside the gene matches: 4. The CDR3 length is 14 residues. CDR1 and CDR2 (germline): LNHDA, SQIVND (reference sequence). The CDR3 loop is CASSTTGQQETQYF. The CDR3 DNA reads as TGTGCCAGTAGTACAACGGGACAGCAAGAGACCCAGTACTTC.

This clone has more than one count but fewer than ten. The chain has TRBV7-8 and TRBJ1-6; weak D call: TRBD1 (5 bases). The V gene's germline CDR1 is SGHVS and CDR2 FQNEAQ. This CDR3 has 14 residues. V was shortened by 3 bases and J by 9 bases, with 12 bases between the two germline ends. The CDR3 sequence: CASSLGREGSPLHF. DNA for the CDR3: TGTGCCAGCAGCTTGGGCAGGGAGGGTTCACCCCTCCACTTT.

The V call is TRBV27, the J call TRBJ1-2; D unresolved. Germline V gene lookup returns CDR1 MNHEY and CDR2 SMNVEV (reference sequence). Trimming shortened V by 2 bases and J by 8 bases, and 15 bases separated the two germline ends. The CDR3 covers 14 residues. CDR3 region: CASSLISRAGGYTF. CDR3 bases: TGTGCCAGCAGTTTAATTTCTCGGGCAGGCGGCTACACCTTC.

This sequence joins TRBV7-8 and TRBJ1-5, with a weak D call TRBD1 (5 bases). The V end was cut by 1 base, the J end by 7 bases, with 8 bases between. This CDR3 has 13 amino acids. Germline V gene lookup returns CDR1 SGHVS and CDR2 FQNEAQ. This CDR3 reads CASSLGRGQPQHF. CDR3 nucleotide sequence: TGTGCCAGCAGCTTAGGGAGGGGCCAGCCCCAGCATTTT.

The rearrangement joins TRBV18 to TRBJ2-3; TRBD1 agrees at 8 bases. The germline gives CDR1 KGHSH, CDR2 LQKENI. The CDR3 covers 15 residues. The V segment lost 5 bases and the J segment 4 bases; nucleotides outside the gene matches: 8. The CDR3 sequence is CASSSQGANADTQYF. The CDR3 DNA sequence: TGTGCCAGCTCATCCCAGGGGGCAAACGCAGATACGCAGTATTTT.

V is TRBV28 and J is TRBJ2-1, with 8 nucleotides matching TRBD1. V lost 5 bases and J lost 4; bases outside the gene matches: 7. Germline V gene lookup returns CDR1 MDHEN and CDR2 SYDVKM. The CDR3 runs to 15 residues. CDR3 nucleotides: TGTGCCAGCAGTGGGCCAGGGGGCACTTACAATGAGCAGTTCTTC. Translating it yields CASSGPGGTYNEQFF. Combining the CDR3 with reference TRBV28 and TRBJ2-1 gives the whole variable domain DVKVTQSSRYLVKRTGEKVFLECVQDMDHENMFWYRQDPGLGLRLIYFSYDVKMKEKGDIPEGYSVSREKKERFSLILESASTNQTSMYLCASSGPGGTYNEQFFGPGTRLTVL.

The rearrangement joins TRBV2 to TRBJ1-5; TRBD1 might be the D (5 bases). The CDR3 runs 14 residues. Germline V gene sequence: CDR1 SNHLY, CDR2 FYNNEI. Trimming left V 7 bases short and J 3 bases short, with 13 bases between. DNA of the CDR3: TGTGCCAGCACCGGTACAGGAGTCAATCAGCCCCAGCATTTT. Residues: CASTGTGVNQPQHF.

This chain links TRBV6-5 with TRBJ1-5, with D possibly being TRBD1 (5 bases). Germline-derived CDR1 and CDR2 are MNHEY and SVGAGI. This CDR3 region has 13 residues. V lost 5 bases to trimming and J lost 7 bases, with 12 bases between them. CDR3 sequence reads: CASSGGRAQPQHF. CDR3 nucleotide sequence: TGTGCCAGCAGTGGGGGAAGGGCCCAGCCCCAGCATTTT.

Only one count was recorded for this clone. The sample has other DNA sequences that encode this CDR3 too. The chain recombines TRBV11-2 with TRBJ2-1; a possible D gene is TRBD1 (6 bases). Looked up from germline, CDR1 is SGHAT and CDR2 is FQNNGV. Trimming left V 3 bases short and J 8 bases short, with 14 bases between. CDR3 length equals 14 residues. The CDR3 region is CASSLNRVRDEQFF. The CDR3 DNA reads TGTGCCAGCAGCTTGAACAGGGTTCGGGATGAGCAGTTCTTC.

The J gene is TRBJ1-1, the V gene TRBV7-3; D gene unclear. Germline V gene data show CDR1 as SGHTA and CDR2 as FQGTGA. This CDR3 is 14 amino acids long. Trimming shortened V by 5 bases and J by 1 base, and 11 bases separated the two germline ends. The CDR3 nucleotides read TGTGCCAGCAGCAGAACAGAAAAGAACACTGAAGCTTTCTTT. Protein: CASSRTEKNTEAFF.

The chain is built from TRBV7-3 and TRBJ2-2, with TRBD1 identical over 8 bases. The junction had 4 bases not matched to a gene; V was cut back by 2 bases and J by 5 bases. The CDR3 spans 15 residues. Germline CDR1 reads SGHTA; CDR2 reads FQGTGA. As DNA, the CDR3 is TGTGCCAGCAGCTTACAGCACAGGGGGACCGGGGAGCTGTTTTTT. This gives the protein CASSLQHRGTGELFF.

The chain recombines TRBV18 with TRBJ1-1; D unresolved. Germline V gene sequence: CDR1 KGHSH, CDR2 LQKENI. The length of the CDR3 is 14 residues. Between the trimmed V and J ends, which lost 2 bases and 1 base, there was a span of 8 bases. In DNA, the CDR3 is TGTGCCAGCTCACCAGGGTCGGGGAACACTGAAGCTTTCTTT. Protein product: CASSPGSGNTEAFF. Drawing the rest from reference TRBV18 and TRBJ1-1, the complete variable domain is NAGVMQNPRHLVRRRGQEARLRCSPMKGHSHVYWYRQLPEEGLKFMVYLQKENIIDESGMPKERFSAEFPKEGPSILRIQQVVRGDSAAYFCASSPGSGNTEAFFGQGTRLTVV.

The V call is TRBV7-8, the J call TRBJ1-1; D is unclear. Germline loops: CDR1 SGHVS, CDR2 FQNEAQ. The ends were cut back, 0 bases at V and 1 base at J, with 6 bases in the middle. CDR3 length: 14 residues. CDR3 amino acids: CASSLASGNTEAFF. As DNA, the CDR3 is TGTGCCAGCAGCTTAGCTTCCGGGAACACTGAAGCTTTCTTT. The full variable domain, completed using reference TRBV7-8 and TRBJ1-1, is GAGVSQSPRYKVAKRGQDVALRCDPISGHVSLFWYQQALGQGPEFLTYFQNEAQLDKSGLPSDRFFAERPEGSVSTLKIQRTQQEDSAVYLCASSLASGNTEAFFGQGTRLTVV.

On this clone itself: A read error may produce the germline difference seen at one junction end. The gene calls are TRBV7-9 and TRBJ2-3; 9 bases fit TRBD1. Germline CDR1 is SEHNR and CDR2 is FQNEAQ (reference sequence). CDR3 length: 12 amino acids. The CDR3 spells CASSRDREKIFF. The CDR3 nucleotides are TGTGCCAGCAGCAGGGACAGGGAAAAGATTTTTTTT.

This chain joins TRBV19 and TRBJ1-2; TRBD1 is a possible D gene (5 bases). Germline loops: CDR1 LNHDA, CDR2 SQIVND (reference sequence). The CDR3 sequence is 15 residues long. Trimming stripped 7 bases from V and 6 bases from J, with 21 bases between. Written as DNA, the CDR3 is TGTGCCAGTACCGTCGGGGGAATTTCCGTTCATGGCTACACCTTC. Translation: CASTVGGISVHGYTF. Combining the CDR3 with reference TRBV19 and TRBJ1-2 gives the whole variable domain DGGITQSPKYLFRKEGQNVTLSCEQNLNHDAMYWYRQDPGQGLRLIYYSQIVNDFQKGDIAEGYSVSREKKESFPLTVTSAQKNPTAFYLCASTVGGISVHGYTFGSGTRLTVV.

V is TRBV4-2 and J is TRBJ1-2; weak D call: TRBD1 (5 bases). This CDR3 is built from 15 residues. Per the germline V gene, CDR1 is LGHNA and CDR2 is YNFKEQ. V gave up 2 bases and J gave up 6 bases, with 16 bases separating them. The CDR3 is CASSQQTALWDGYTF. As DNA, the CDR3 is TGTGCCAGCAGCCAACAGACAGCCCTTTGGGATGGCTACACCTTC.

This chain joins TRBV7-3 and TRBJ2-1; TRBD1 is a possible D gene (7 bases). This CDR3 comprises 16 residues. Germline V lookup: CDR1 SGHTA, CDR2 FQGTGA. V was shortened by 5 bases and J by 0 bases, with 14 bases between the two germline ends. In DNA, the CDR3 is TGTGCCAGCAGCCATGGAGGGGGCTACTCCTACAATGAGCAGTTCTTC. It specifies CASSHGGGYSYNEQFF. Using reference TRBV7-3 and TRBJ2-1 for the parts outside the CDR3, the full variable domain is GAGVSQTPSNKVTEKGKYVELRCDPISGHTALYWYRQSLGQGPEFLIYFQGTGAADDSGLPNDRFFAVRPEGSVSTLKIQRTERGDSAVYLCASSHGGGYSYNEQFFGPGTRLTVL.

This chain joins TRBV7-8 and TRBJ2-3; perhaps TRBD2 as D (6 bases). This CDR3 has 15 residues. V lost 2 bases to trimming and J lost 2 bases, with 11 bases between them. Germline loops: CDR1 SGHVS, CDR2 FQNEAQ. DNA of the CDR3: TGTGCCAGCAGCTTAATCGGGAGCCCCACAGATACGCAGTATTTT. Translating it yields CASSLIGSPTDTQYF. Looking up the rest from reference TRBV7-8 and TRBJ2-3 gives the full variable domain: GAGVSQSPRYKVAKRGQDVALRCDPISGHVSLFWYQQALGQGPEFLTYFQNEAQLDKSGLPSDRFFAERPEGSVSTLKIQRTQQEDSAVYLCASSLIGSPTDTQYFGPGTRLTVL.

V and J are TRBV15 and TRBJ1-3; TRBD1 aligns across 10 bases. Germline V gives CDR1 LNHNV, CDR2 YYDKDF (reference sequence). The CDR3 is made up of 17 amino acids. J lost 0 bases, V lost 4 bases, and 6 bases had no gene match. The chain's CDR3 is CATSKKGQGISGNTIYF. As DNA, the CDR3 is TGTGCCACCAGCAAAAAGGGACAGGGGATCTCTGGAAACACCATATATTTT.

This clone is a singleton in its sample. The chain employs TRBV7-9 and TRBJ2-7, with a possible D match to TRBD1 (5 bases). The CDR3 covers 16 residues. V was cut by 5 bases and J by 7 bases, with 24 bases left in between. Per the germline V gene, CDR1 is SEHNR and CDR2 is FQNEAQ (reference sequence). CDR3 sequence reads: CASSNDFSSSGSEQYF. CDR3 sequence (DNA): TGTGCCAGCAGCAACGATTTCTCCTCCTCAGGGTCGGAGCAGTACTTC.

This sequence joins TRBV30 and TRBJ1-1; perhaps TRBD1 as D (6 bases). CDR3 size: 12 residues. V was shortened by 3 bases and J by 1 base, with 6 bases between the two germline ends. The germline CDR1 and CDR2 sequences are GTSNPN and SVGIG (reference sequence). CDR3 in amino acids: CAWRGGNTEAFF. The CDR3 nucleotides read TGTGCCTGGAGAGGGGGGAACACTGAAGCTTTCTTT.

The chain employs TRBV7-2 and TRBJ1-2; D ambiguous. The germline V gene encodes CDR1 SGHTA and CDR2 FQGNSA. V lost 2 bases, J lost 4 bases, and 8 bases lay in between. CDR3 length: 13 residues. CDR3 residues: CASSLSNLYGYTF. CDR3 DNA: TGTGCCAGCAGCTTATCTAACCTCTATGGCTACACCTTC.